Below, one TCR beta chain is given with its context. The sample comes from a study of blood T cell repertoires in COVID-19. Study-wide context: Sites in the United States, Italy and Spain provided acute and convalescent COVID-19 samples.

Original analysis: Amplification from reference gene primers served as the basis for estimated nucleated cell counts. Method: immunoSEQ multiplex PCR; TCRdb's copy keeps in-frame clones and lacks some. The DNA was the basis for D and trimming; V, J and clone size are from that table. The sample holds 70,000 or so clones, 90% to 95% seen once. The sequence was obtained from a human donor in a cohort sampled during active COVID-19. The specimen sequenced was peripheral blood.

In DNA, the CDR3 is TGCAGCGTCCTGGACGGGAGCTATGGCTACACCTTC. Amino acid sequence: CSVLDGSYGYTF. V is TRBV29-1 and J is TRBJ1-2; D not resolved. Germline assignment: CDR1 SQVTM and CDR2 ANQGSEA. The CDR3 has 12 amino acids. Trimming shortened V by 6 bases and J by 4 bases, and 12 bases separated the two germline ends.